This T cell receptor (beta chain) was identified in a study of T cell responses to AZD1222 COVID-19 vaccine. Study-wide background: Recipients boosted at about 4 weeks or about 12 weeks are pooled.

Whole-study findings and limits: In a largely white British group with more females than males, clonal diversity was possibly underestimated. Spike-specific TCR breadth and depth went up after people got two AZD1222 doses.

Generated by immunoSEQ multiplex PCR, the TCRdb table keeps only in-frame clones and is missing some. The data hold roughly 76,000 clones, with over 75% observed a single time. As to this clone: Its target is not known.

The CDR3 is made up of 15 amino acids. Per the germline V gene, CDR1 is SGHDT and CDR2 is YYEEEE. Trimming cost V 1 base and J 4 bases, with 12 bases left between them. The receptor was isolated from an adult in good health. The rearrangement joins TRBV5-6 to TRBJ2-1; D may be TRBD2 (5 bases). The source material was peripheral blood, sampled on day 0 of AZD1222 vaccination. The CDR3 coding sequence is TGTGCCAGCAGCTTGTTGCCCCCGGGATACAATGAGCAGTTCTTC. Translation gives CASSLLPPGYNEQFF.